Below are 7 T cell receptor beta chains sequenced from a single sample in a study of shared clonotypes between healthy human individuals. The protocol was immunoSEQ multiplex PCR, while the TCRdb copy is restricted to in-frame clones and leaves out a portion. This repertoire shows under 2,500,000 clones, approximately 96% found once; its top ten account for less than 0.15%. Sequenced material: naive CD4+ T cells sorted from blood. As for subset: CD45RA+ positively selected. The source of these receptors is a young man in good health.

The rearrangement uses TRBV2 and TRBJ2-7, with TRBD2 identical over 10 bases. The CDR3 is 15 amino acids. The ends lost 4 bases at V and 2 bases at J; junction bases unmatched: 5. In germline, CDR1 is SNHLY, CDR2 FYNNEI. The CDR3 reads CASSGRLAGPYEQYF. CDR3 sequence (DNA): TGTGCCAGCAGTGGGAGACTAGCGGGCCCCTACGAGCAGTACTTC. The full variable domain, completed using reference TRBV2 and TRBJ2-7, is EPEVTQTPSHQVTQMGQEVILRCVPISNHLYFYWYRQILGQKVEFLVSFYNNEISEKSEIFDDQFSVERPDGSNFTLKIRSTKLEDSAMYFCASSGRLAGPYEQYFGPGTRLTVT.

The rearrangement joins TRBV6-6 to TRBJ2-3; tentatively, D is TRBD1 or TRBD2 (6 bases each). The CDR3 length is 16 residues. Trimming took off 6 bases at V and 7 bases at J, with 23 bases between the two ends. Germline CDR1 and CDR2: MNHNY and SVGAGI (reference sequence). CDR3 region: CASSRGRDPSTYTQYF. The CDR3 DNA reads TGTGCCAGCAGCCGGGGGCGGGATCCCTCGACCTATACGCAGTATTTT.

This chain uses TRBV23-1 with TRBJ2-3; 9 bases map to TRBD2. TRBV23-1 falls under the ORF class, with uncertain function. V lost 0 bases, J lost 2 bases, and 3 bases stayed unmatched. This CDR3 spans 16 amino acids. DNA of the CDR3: TGCGCCAGCAGTCAATCGCCTAGCGGGAACACAGATACGCAGTATTTT. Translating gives CASSQSPSGNTDTQYF.

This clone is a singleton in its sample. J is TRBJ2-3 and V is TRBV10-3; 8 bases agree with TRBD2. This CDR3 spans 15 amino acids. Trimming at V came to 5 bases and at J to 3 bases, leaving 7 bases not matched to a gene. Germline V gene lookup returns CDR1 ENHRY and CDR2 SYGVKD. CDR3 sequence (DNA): TGTGCCATCAGTCTCGGACTAGCTAGTACAGATACGCAGTATTTT. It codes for CAISLGLASTDTQYF.

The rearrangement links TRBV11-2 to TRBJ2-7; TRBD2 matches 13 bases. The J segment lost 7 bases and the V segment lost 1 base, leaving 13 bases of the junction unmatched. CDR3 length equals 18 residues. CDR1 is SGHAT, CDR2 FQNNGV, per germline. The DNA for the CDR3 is TGTGCCAGCAGCTTAGGGCTGGGACTAGCGGGACGCTCGGGGGAGCAGTACTTC. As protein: CASSLGLGLAGRSGEQYF. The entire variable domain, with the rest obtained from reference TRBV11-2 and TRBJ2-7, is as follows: EAGVAQSPRYKIIEKRQSVAFWCNPISGHATLYWYQQILGQGPKLLIQFQNNGVVDDSQLPKDRFSAERLKGVDSTLKIQPAKLEDSAVYLCASSLGLGLAGRSGEQYFGPGTRLTVT.

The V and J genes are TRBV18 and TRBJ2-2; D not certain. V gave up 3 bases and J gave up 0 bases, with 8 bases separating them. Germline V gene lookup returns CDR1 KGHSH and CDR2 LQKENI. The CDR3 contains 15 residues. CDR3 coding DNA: TGTGCCAGCTCACCGAACATCCCGAACACCGGGGAGCTGTTTTTT. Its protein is CASSPNIPNTGELFF.

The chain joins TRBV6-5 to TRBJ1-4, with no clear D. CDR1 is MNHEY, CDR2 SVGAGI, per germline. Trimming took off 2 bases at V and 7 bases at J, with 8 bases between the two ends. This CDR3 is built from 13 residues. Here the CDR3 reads CASSYKWGEKLFF. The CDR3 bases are TGTGCCAGCAGTTACAAGTGGGGTGAAAAACTGTTTTTT.